Listed here are 30 T cell receptor beta chains from one sample, sequenced in a study of T cells in narcolepsy. Profiling relied on immunoSEQ multiplex PCR, and the TCRdb table lists in-frame clones only, not all of them. The table has around 30,000 clones, approximately 83% seen once. Sequencing was done on a sample of CD45RA- memory CD4+ T cells from PBMCs. All receptors come from a human donor with narcolepsy.

The J gene is TRBJ1-5, the V gene TRBV10-2, with 7 bases that match TRBD1. The junction had 5 bases not matched to a gene; V was cut back by 3 bases and J by 3 bases. The CDR3 has 15 residues. From germline, CDR1 is WSHSY and CDR2 SAAADI. CDR3 protein: CASSEYDRANQPQHF. CDR3 sequence (DNA): TGCGCCAGCAGTGAATATGACAGGGCCAATCAGCCCCAGCATTTT.

The chain uses TRBV5-8 and TRBJ2-7; D tentatively fits TRBD1 or TRBD2 (6 bases each). Between the trimmed V and J ends, which lost 6 bases and 1 base, there was a span of 17 bases. Germline-derived CDR1 and CDR2 are SGHTS and YDEGEE. The CDR3 runs 15 residues. CDR3 in amino acids: CASNTWGAQSYEQYF. The CDR3 DNA sequence: TGTGCCAGCAACACTTGGGGGGCTCAATCCTACGAGCAGTACTTC.

The V call is TRBV9, the J call TRBJ2-5, with 9 bases that match TRBD2. This CDR3 is 15 amino acids long. V lost 4 bases, J lost 4 bases, and 8 bases stayed unmatched. Germline V CDR1 and CDR2: SGDLS, YYNGEE. CDR3 DNA: TGTGCCAGCAGCCCCCGCGGGGGGGCCGCAGAGACCCAGTACTTC. Its translation is CASSPRGGAAETQYF.

The count of this clone is one. V gene TRBV19 combines with J gene TRBJ2-7; D gene ambiguous. Deletions cut 7 bases from V and 2 bases from J, with 12 bases between. The germline gives CDR1 LNHDA, CDR2 SQIVND (reference sequence). This CDR3 is built from 13 residues. In nucleotides, the CDR3 is TGTGCCAGTACCCCTAGGCCCCCCTACGAGCAGTACTTC. The encoded protein is CASTPRPPYEQYF.

The J gene is TRBJ2-7, the V gene TRBV29-1, with 8 nucleotides matching TRBD2. The CDR3 length is 12 residues. Germline loops: CDR1 SQVTM, CDR2 ANQGSEA. After removal of 2 bases from V and 5 bases from J, the junction contained 2 bases not matched to a gene. The CDR3 coding sequence is TGCAGCGTTGAACGGGGGGGCCACGAGCAGTACTTC. Translating it yields CSVERGGHEQYF.

The rearrangement links TRBV9 to TRBJ2-2; 8 positions match TRBD1. The V segment lost 4 bases and the J segment 3 bases; nucleotides outside the gene matches: 5. This CDR3 region has 15 residues. Looked up from germline, CDR1 is SGDLS and CDR2 is YYNGEE. The CDR3 spells CASSSTGVDTGELFF. Written as DNA, the CDR3 is TGTGCCAGCAGCTCGACAGGGGTAGACACCGGGGAGCTGTTTTTT.

The chain recombines TRBV28 with TRBJ1-3, with 9 bases matching TRBD1. Unmatched junction bases numbered 7, after V lost 2 bases and J lost 8 bases. Germline values: CDR1 MDHEN, CDR2 SYDVKM. The CDR3 extends over 15 amino acids. CDR3: CASSLAGQGVYTIYF. As DNA, the CDR3 is TGTGCCAGCAGTTTAGCGGGACAGGGAGTGTACACCATATATTTT. Combining the CDR3 with reference TRBV28 and TRBJ1-3 gives the whole variable domain DVKVTQSSRYLVKRTGEKVFLECVQDMDHENMFWYRQDPGLGLRLIYFSYDVKMKEKGDIPEGYSVSREKKERFSLILESASTNQTSMYLCASSLAGQGVYTIYFGEGSWLTVV.

This chain uses TRBV7-2 with TRBJ2-7; D not certain. This CDR3 spans 13 amino acids. The V gene lost 4 bases and the J gene lost 2 bases, with 9 bases spanning the gap. Germline CDR1 SGHTA, CDR2 FQGNSA. The CDR3 sequence: CASSYSPPYEQYF. The CDR3 bases are TGTGCCAGCAGCTATAGCCCCCCCTACGAGCAGTACTTC.

This chain joins TRBV25-1 and TRBJ1-1, with TRBD1 matching over 7 bases. This CDR3 has 14 residues. Trimming cost V 8 bases and J 4 bases; bases outside gene matches: 10. Germline V gene sequence: CDR1 MGHDK, CDR2 SYGVNS. The CDR3 DNA reads as TGTGCCAGCCGGAGGGACAGCTCGGGCACTGAAGCTTTCTTT. Amino acids: CASRRDSSGTEAFF.

This chain uses TRBV7-6 with TRBJ2-1; 7 bases agree with TRBD2. CDR1 is SGHVS, CDR2 FNYEAQ, per germline. V gave up 5 bases and J gave up 6 bases; unmatched junction bases: 7. This CDR3 spans 14 amino acids. The CDR3 protein is CASSLMWGGNEQFF. DNA of the CDR3: TGTGCCAGCAGCCTAATGTGGGGGGGCAATGAGCAGTTCTTC.

The chain carries TRBV30 and TRBJ1-2; D is perhaps TRBD1 (6 bases). Trimming took off 5 bases at V and 4 bases at J, with 11 bases between the two ends. In germline, CDR1 is GTSNPN, CDR2 SVGIG (reference sequence). The CDR3 contains 12 residues. DNA for the CDR3: TGTGCCTGGGCAACAGGGTTCTATGGCTACACCTTC. This translates into CAWATGFYGYTF.

J is TRBJ2-7 and V is TRBV5-1; D is possibly TRBD1 or TRBD2 (5 bases each). The CDR3 has 16 residues. Per germline, CDR1 SGHRS and CDR2 YFSETQ. Trimming shortened V by 0 bases and J by 7 bases, and 20 bases separated the two germline ends. For the CDR3, the DNA is TGCGCCAGCAGCTTGGAATGGGAACGGGGCCCTCGGGAGCAGTACTTC. It is translated as CASSLEWERGPREQYF. Drawing the rest from reference TRBV5-1 and TRBJ2-7, the complete variable domain is KAGVTQTPRYLIKTRGQQVTLSCSPISGHRSVSWYQQTPGQGLQFLFEYFSETQRNKGNFPGRFSGRQFSNSRSEMNVSTLELGDSALYLCASSLEWERGPREQYFGPGTRLTVT.

The rearrangement uses TRBV28 and TRBJ2-2; 14 bases map to TRBD2. Germline V gives CDR1 MDHEN, CDR2 SYDVKM. The junction had 3 bases not matched to a gene; V was cut back by 0 bases and J by 6 bases. The CDR3 has 17 residues. The DNA for the CDR3 is TGTGCCAGCAGTTTATGGAGACTAGCGGGGGGGCCCGGGGAGCTGTTTTTT. Translating it yields CASSLWRLAGGPGELFF.

The chain is built from TRBV29-1 and TRBJ2-1, with D hard to call. There are 14 residues in the CDR3. CDR1 and CDR2 (germline): SQVTM, ANQGSEA. Deletions cut 5 bases from V and 0 bases from J, with 11 bases between. The CDR3 DNA reads TGCAGCGTTTTGGGAACCGACTCCTACAATGAGCAGTTCTTC. Its translation is CSVLGTDSYNEQFF.

The V and J genes are TRBV7-2 and TRBJ1-2; D is unresolved. Germline CDR1 SGHTA, CDR2 FQGNSA. The CDR3 extends over 13 amino acids. The V and J ends lost 3 bases and 2 bases respectively, with 7 bases between them. CDR3 protein: CASSFAQNYGYTF. CDR3 bases: TGTGCCAGCAGCTTTGCACAGAACTATGGCTACACCTTC.

V usage is TRBV29-1 and J usage is TRBJ2-1; TRBD1 or TRBD2 may be the D gene (7 bases each). The CDR3 sequence is 14 residues long. V was pared by 7 bases and J by 3 bases, with 16 bases between. Germline CDR1 is SQVTM and CDR2 is ANQGSEA. The CDR3 spells CSATTGRGYNEQFF. For the CDR3, the DNA is TGCAGCGCGACGACAGGGAGGGGCTACAATGAGCAGTTCTTC.

This chain joins TRBV7-2 and TRBJ2-4, with no clear D. V lost 5 bases and J lost 6, with 14 bases in between. Germline V gene data show CDR1 as SGHTA and CDR2 as FQGNSA. The CDR3 contains 14 residues. CDR3 region: CASSPDPTANIQYF. In nucleotides, the CDR3 is TGTGCCAGCAGCCCCGACCCCACGGCAAACATTCAGTACTTC. Using reference TRBV7-2 and TRBJ2-4 for the parts outside the CDR3, the full variable domain is GAGVSQSPSNKVTEKGKDVELRCDPISGHTALYWYRQSLGQGLEFLIYFQGNSAPDKSGLPSDRFSAERTGGSVSTLTIQRTQQEDSAVYLCASSPDPTANIQYFGAGTRLSVL.

This rearrangement joins TRBV10-3 to TRBJ2-3; D unresolved. The V gene's germline CDR1 is ENHRY and CDR2 SYGVKD. V was cut by 2 bases and J by 3 bases, with 9 bases left in between. CDR3 length: 14 residues. The DNA for the CDR3 is TGTGCCATCAGTGAGAATGGCTATACAGATACGCAGTATTTT. It yields the protein CAISENGYTDTQYF.

This chain connects TRBV11-2 to TRBJ2-2, with unresolved D. The germline CDR1 and CDR2 sequences are SGHAT and FQNNGV. This CDR3 comprises 14 residues. V was trimmed by 5 bases and J by 1 base, leaving 8 bases between them. This chain's CDR3 is CASSRNRNTGELFF. The CDR3 DNA reads as TGTGCCAGCAGCCGAAACAGGAACACCGGGGAGCTGTTTTTT.

The chain is built from TRBV9 and TRBJ2-3; 8 bases align to TRBD1. CDR3 size: 14 residues. The germline CDR1 and CDR2 sequences are SGDLS and YYNGEE. With 1 base clipped from V and 3 bases from J, the junction kept 1 base outside the gene matches. CDR3 in DNA: TGTGCCAGCAGCGTACAGGGGGCAACAGATACGCAGTATTTT. Its protein is CASSVQGATDTQYF.

The CDR3 spells CASSQDRTGAHNEQFF. CDR3 in DNA: TGCGCCAGCAGCCAAGATAGGACAGGGGCGCACAATGAGCAGTTCTTC. V usage is TRBV4-1 and J usage is TRBJ2-1; 9 bases are a match to TRBD1. V shed 0 bases, J shed 5 bases, and the junction held 5 bases outside the gene matches. The CDR3 has 16 residues. Per the germline V gene, CDR1 is MGHRA and CDR2 is YSYEKL.

The chain combines TRBV19 with TRBJ2-7; D unclear. Deletions cut 1 base from V and 2 bases from J, with 9 bases between. The CDR3 has 14 residues. In germline, CDR1 is LNHDA, CDR2 SQIVND (reference sequence). The CDR3 DNA reads TGTGCCAGTAGTATAGTAGTCGGTACCTACGAGCAGTACTTC. Amino acids: CASSIVVGTYEQYF. Full variable domain (outside the CDR3, taken from reference TRBV19 and TRBJ2-7): DGGITQSPKYLFRKEGQNVTLSCEQNLNHDAMYWYRQDPGQGLRLIYYSQIVNDFQKGDIAEGYSVSREKKESFPLTVTSAQKNPTAFYLCASSIVVGTYEQYFGPGTRLTVT.

The chain is built from TRBV25-1 and TRBJ2-7; D remains unclear. This CDR3 has 12 amino acids. Trimming shortened V by 0 bases and J by 4 bases, and 4 bases separated the two germline ends. Germline V gives CDR1 MGHDK, CDR2 SYGVNS. The CDR3 DNA reads TGTGCCAGCAGTGAATATGGTTACGAGCAGTACTTC. This gives the protein CASSEYGYEQYF.

This chain uses TRBV28 with TRBJ2-6; D is perhaps TRBD2 (7 bases). The CDR3 totals 16 residues. V shed 5 bases and J shed 3 bases, with 14 bases lying between them. Per the germline V gene, CDR1 is MDHEN and CDR2 is SYDVKM. The CDR3 sequence is CASSPSGGGGANVLTF. The CDR3 region has the DNA TGTGCCAGCAGTCCCTCGGGGGGCGGTGGGGCCAACGTCCTGACTTTC.

The chain employs TRBV6-5 and TRBJ1-6; 8 positions match TRBD1. Germline V CDR1 and CDR2: MNHEY, SVGAGI. Trimming cost V 0 bases and J 6 bases; bases outside gene matches: 1. The CDR3 length is 15 residues. For the CDR3, the DNA is TGTGCCAGCAGTTACTCGGACAGGGCTAATTCACCCCTCCACTTT. The encoded protein is CASSYSDRANSPLHF.

This rearrangement joins TRBV7-6 to TRBJ2-6, with D hard to call. Germline V gene lookup returns CDR1 SGHVS and CDR2 FNYEAQ. The germline V and J ends were trimmed by 6 bases and 0 bases, with 12 bases remaining between them. This CDR3 has 16 amino acids. In DNA form, the CDR3 reads TGTGCCAGCAGTCCGGAACGGCTCTCTGGGGCCAACGTCCTGACTTTC. It codes for CASSPERLSGANVLTF.

CDR3 loop: CASSQSGSTGDTQYF. The CDR3 DNA follows: TGTGCCAGCAGCCAAAGCGGGTCAACGGGAGATACGCAGTATTTT. V is TRBV7-2 and J is TRBJ2-3; TRBD2 might be the D (6 bases). V was shortened by 5 bases and J by 5 bases, with 17 bases between the two germline ends. This CDR3 is 15 amino acids long. CDR1 is SGHTA and CDR2 is FQGNSA in the germline V gene.

The chain has TRBV7-2 and TRBJ1-2; D not resolved. From germline, CDR1 is SGHTA and CDR2 FQGNSA. V was cut by 1 base and J by 1 base, with 7 bases left in between. The CDR3 length is 14 residues. CDR3 sequence: CASSLVQLNYGYTF. The DNA for the CDR3 is TGTGCCAGCAGCTTAGTTCAGCTTAACTATGGCTACACCTTC.

This chain's CDR3 is CASSLVGPLAVPYGYTF. CDR3 DNA sequence: TGTGCCAGCAGTCTAGTGGGACCTCTGGCAGTCCCTTATGGCTACACCTTC. J is TRBJ1-2 and V is TRBV7-9; maybe TRBD1 (5 bases). CDR1 is SEHNR, CDR2 FQNEAQ, per germline (reference sequence). V was cut by 6 bases and J by 5 bases, with 25 bases left in between. The CDR3 contains 17 residues.

In its sample, this clone was seen a few times. CDR3 residues: CASRGNRGSNYGYTF. For the CDR3, the DNA is TGTGCCAGTAGAGGCAACAGGGGTTCTAACTATGGCTACACCTTC. The rearrangement links TRBV19 to TRBJ1-2, with 7 nucleotides matching TRBD1. The CDR3 is made up of 15 amino acids. Germline V lookup: CDR1 LNHDA, CDR2 SQIVND (reference sequence). Unmatched junction bases numbered 7, after V lost 6 bases and J lost 0 bases. The full variable domain, its missing parts supplied by reference TRBV19 and TRBJ1-2, is DGGITQSPKYLFRKEGQNVTLSCEQNLNHDAMYWYRQDPGQGLRLIYYSQIVNDFQKGDIAEGYSVSREKKESFPLTVTSAQKNPTAFYLCASRGNRGSNYGYTFGSGTRLTVV.